This entry describes one T cell receptor (beta chain). This entry comes from a study of blood T cell repertoires in COVID-19. Study summary: Sites in the United States, Italy and Spain provided acute and convalescent COVID-19 samples.

With 6 bases clipped from V and 1 base from J, the junction kept 4 bases outside the gene matches. The CDR3 has 15 residues. From germline, CDR1 is SNHLY and CDR2 FYNNEI. In the authors' methods: For nucleated cells, counts were estimated from reference gene primer amplification. Libraries were prepared by immunoSEQ multiplex PCR; TCRdb keeps only in-frame clonotypes and omits some of them. The DNA gave D and trimming, while V, J and clone size come from that table. Here the sample spans some 140,000 clones, about four fifths being singletons. The sample was peripheral blood. The TCR was taken from a man older than 75 with acute or convalescent COVID-19. The chain uses TRBV2 and TRBJ2-7; 12 bases match TRBD2. The CDR3 DNA follows: TGTGCCAGCAGATTACTAGCGGGGGGATCCTACGAGCAGTACTTC. Protein sequence: CASRLLAGGSYEQYF.